This T cell receptor beta chain is from a study of beta chain features in type 1 diabetes. Whole-study findings and limits: A moderate, significant TCRB CDR3 shortening appeared in type 1 diabetes across four CD4+ subsets.

The investigators reverse transcribed all of the isolated RNA, so they sequenced expressed TCRB transcripts. The protocol was immunoSEQ multiplex PCR, while the TCRdb copy is restricted to in-frame clones and leaves out a portion. The sample comprises 310,000 or so clones, 11% of which are singletons, and 0.015% rests with the top ten. About this clone itself: Its antigen remains unidentified.

Purity above 95% was achieved in all sorted populations. CDR3 length equals 17 residues. Trimming took off 4 bases at V and 6 bases at J, with 24 bases between the two ends. Germline V gives CDR1 MGHRA, CDR2 YSYEKL. The TCR was taken from a woman aged 30 to 39 in good health. The chain recombines TRBV4-1 with TRBJ1-2, with TRBD1 as a possible D gene (6 bases). The sample was naive CD4+ T cells from blood. The CDR3 DNA sequence: TGCGCCAGCAGCCGCCGGGGACACCAAAATGGTTACGATGGCTACACCTTC. This gives the protein CASSRRGHQNGYDGYTF.